This T cell receptor beta chain was sequenced in a study of blood T cell repertoires in COVID-19. Study in general: Samples of COVID-19 (acute and convalescent) were obtained from the United States, Italy and Spain. T cells, B-cell-depleted T cells, or PBMCs supplied cDNA or gDNA.

Original processing notes: Reference gene primer amplification yielded estimated nucleated cell counts. Some clones are missing from TCRdb's copy, which holds only in-frame ones; the method was immunoSEQ multiplex PCR. The V and J calls and the clone size are those of that table, but D and trimming were determined from the DNA. Of 150,000 to 200,000 clones listed, under 85% are singletons. Germline V gene sequence: CDR1 MDHEN, CDR2 SYDVKM. This CDR3 comprises 14 residues. The V and J ends lost 6 bases and 2 bases respectively, with 11 bases between them. This clonotype was obtained from a woman in her thirties or forties with acute or convalescent COVID-19. The sequencing sample was made of peripheral blood. The chain recombines TRBV28 with TRBJ1-5; D perhaps matches TRBD1 (6 bases). CDR3 DNA: TGTGCCAGCAGACGACGGACAGGCAATCAGCCCCAGCATTTT. This sequence encodes CASRRRTGNQPQHF.